This T cell receptor (beta chain) was captured in a study of blood T cell repertoires in COVID-19. Germline V gene data show CDR1 as MDHEN and CDR2 as SYDVKM. The length of the CDR3 is 13 residues. J lost 2 bases, V lost 8 bases, and 5 bases had no gene match. This table comes from immunoSEQ multiplex PCR, and its TCRdb copy is limited to in-frame clones, with some not included. The top ten clones hold roughly 1% of a sample with hundreds of thousands of clones, over 75% of them seen once. Sequenced: PBMCs or T cells enriched from blood (not recorded which). This chain uses TRBV28 with TRBJ1-2, with 7 bases identical to TRBD1. The receptor was derived from a young woman who had recovered from COVID-19. CDR3 residues: CASAGQKNYGYTF. CDR3 sequence (DNA): TGTGCCAGCGCGGGACAGAAAAACTATGGCTACACCTTC.